The source of this TCR beta chain is a study of T-cell reconstitution after alpha-beta-depleted transplantation in children. Unique molecular identifiers were used in preparing the TCRbeta library. TCRdb reprocessed the PCR reads via MiXCR and lists one record per CDR3 protein. This table has approximately 400,000 distinct CDR3 sequences, around 15% appearing once. Germline values: CDR1 ENHRY, CDR2 SYGVKD. The CDR3 has 17 residues. Germline trimming cut 2 bases from V and 4 bases from J; bases unmatched to any gene: 14. This sequence joins TRBV10-3 and TRBJ2-7, with 7 bases lining up with TRBD1. The TCR comes from a boy in the first two years of life who had a stem cell transplant for Wiskott-Aldrich syndrome, so the T cells may come from the graft donor. Here the sequenced sample was PBMCs, mostly from graft donor cells, taken 360 days after TCRalphabeta/CD19-depleted stem cell transplant. DNA for the CDR3: TGTGCCATCAGTGAGAGGTGGCAGGGGGTCCTCGTGTACGAGCAGTACTTC. Translated: CAISERWQGVLVYEQYF.